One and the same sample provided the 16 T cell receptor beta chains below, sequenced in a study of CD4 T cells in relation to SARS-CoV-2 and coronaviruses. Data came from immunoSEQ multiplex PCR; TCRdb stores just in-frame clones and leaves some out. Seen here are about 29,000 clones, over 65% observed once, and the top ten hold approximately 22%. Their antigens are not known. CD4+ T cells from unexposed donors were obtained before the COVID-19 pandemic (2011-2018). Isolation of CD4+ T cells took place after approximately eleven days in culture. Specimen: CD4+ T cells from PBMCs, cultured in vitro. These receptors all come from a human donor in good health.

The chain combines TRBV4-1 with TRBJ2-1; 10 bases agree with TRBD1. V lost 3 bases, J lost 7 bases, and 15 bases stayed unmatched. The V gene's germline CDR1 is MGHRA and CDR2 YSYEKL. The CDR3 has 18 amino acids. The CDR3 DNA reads TGCGCCAGCAGCCATGGATTTGCGGGGGACAGGGGTGGGAATGAGCAGTTCTTC. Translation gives CASSHGFAGDRGGNEQFF.

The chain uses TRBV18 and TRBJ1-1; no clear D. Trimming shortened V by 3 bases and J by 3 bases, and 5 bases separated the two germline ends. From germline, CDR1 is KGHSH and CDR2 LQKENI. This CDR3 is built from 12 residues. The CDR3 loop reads CASSPTDTEAFF. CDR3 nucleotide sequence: TGTGCCAGCTCACCGACGGACACTGAAGCTTTCTTT.

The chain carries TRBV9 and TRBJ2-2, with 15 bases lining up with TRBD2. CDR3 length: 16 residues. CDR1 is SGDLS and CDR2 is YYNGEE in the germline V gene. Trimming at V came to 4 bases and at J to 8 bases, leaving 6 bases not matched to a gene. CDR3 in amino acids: CASSLGLAGGVGELFF. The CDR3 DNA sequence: TGTGCCAGCAGCTTAGGACTAGCGGGAGGGGTTGGGGAGCTGTTTTTT.

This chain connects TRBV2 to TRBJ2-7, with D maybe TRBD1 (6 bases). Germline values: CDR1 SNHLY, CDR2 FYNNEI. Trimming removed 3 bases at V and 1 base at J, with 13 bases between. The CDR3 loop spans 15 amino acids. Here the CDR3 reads CASSDHTTGSYEQYF. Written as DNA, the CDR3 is TGTGCCAGCAGTGACCACACGACAGGTTCCTACGAGCAGTACTTC.

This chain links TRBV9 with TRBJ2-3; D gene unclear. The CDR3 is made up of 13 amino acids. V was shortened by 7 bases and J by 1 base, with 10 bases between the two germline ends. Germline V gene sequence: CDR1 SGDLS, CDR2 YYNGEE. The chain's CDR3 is CASVAPGTDTQYF. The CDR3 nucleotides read TGTGCCAGCGTAGCCCCAGGCACAGATACGCAGTATTTT.

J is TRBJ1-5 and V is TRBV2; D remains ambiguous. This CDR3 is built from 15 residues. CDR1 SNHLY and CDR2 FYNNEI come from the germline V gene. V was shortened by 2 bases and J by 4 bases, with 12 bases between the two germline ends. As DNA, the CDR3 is TGTGCCAGCAGTGAAAGTTTCCGGGGAAATCAGCCCCAGCATTTT. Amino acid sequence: CASSESFRGNQPQHF.

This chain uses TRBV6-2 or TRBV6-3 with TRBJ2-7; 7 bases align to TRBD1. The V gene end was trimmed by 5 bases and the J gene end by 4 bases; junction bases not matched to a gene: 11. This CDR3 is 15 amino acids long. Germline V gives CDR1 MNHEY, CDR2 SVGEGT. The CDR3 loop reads CASSMTGSASYEQYF. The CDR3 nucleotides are TGTGCCAGCAGTATGACAGGGTCCGCCTCATACGAGCAGTACTTC.

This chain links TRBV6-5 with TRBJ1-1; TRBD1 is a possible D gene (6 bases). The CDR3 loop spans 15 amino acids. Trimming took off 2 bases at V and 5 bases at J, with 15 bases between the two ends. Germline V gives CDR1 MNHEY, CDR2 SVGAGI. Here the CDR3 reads CASSYVRTVDTEAFF. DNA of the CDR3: TGTGCCAGCAGTTACGTTCGGACAGTGGATACTGAAGCTTTCTTT.

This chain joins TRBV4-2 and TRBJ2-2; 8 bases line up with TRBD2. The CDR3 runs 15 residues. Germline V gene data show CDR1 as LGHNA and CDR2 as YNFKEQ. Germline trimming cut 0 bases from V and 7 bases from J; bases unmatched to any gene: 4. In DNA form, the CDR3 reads TGTGCCAGCAGCCAAGAGGGGCGGGGGGACGGGGAGCTGTTTTTT. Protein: CASSQEGRGDGELFF.

The CDR3 region is CASREKFRGREVGELFF. The CDR3 DNA reads as TGTGCCAGCAGGGAGAAATTCAGGGGGCGCGAAGTCGGGGAGCTGTTTTTT. The chain joins TRBV7-9 to TRBJ2-2; 8 positions agree with TRBD1. The CDR3 has 17 amino acids. Germline lookup yields CDR1 SEHNR and CDR2 FQNEAQ (reference sequence). Trimming took 6 bases from V and 7 from J; bases not matched to a gene: 16.

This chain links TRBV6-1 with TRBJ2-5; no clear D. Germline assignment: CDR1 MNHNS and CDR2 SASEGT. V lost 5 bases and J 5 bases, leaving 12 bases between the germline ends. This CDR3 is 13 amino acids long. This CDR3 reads CASSYGVGETQYF. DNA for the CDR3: TGTGCCAGCAGTTATGGGGTAGGGGAGACCCAGTACTTC.

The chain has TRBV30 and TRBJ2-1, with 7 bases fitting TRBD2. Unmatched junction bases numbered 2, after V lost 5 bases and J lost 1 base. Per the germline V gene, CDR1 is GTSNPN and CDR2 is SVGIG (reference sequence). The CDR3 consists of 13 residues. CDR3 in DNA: TGTGCCTGGGCTAGCGGATCCTACAATGAGCAGTTCTTC. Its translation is CAWASGSYNEQFF.

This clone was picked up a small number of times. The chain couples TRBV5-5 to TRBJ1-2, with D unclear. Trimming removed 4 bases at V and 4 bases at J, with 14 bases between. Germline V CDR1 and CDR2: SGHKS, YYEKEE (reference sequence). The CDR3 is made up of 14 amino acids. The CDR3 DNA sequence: TGTGCCAGCAGCCCGGGGAGGGAAATCTATGGCTACACCTTC. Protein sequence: CASSPGREIYGYTF.

The chain's CDR3 is CASSQELAGSVNEQFF. CDR3 DNA: TGTGCCAGCAGCCAGGAACTAGCGGGGAGTGTGAATGAGCAGTTCTTC. The V gene is TRBV4-2, the J gene TRBJ2-1, with 10 bases matching TRBD2. Germline-derived CDR1 and CDR2 are LGHNA and YNFKEQ. Trimming at V came to 3 bases and at J to 7 bases, leaving 9 bases not matched to a gene. The CDR3 covers 16 residues.

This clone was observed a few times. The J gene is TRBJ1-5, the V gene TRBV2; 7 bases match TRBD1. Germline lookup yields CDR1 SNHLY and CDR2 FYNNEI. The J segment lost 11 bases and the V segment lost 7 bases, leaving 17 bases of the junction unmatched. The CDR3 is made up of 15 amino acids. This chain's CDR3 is CASKAEVRGTATQHF. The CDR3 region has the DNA TGTGCCAGCAAGGCTGAGGTCAGGGGGACCGCGACCCAGCATTTT.

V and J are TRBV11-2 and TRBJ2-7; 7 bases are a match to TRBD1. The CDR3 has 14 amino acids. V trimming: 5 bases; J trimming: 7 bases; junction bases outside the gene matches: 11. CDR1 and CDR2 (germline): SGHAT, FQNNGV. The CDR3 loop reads CASSISTGPSEQYF. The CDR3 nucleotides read TGTGCCAGCAGCATATCGACAGGGCCGAGTGAGCAGTACTTC.